Sequencing of this T cell receptor beta chain was carried out in a study of vaccination and CD4 T cells after COVID-19. On the study more broadly: Convalescent cases consisted of six males and four females, of whom two were Hispanic. Investigators stimulated cells with overlapping spike peptides drawn from SARS-CoV-2, HCoV-NL63, HCoV-OC43 and HCoV-229E. Findings and limits, study-wide: The great majority, 304 of 307 vaccine-specific clones, proved spike mono-reactive in convalescent patients.

Sequencing of DNA taken from cultured CD4+ T cells relied on the Oncomine TCR Beta short-read assay. TCRdb independently ran MiXCR on the PCR reads; one entry per CDR3 protein. This table holds 5,500 to 6,500 distinct CDR3 sequences, about 75% found once. The CDR3 runs to 13 residues. Trimming stripped 4 bases from V and 5 bases from J, with 14 bases between. Germline V gene data show CDR1 as DFQATT and CDR2 as SNEGSKA (reference sequence). Treatment defined: roughly 10-day PBMC culture with coronavirus spike peptide pools or control peptides (ViraFEST assay). A remark on this clonotype: What it binds is unknown.

The sequence derives from a human donor who had recovered from COVID-19. J is TRBJ1-2 and V is TRBV20-1, with unresolved D. Sequenced: CD4+ T cells from blood, cultured in vitro. The CDR3 DNA follows: TGCAGTGCTAATCCCTCGGATCCTTATGGCTACACCTTC. This translates into CSANPSDPYGYTF.